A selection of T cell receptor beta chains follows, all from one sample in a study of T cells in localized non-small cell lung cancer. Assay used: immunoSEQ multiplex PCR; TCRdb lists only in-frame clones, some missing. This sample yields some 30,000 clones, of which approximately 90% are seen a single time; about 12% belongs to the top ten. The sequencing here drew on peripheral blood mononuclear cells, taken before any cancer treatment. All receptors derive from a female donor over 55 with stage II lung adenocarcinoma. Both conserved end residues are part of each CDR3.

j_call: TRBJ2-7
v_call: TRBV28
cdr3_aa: CASSLWGTGSHEQYF

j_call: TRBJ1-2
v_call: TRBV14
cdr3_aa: CASSQVQGYGYTF

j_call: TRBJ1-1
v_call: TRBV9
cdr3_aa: CASSVVWTNTEAFF

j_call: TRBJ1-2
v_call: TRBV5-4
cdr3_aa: CASSLGQGGYGYTF

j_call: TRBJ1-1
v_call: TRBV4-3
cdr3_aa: CASSQVAGGQENTEAFF

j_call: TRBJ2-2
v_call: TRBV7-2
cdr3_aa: CALQSGATGELFF

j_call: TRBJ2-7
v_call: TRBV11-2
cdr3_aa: CASSSLRTEGEQYF

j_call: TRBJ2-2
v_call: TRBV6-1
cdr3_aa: CASKQGRANTGELFF

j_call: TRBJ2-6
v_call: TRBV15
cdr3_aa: CATSRGGPEDGANVLTF

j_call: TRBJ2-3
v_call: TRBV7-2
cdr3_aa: CASSGATDTQYF

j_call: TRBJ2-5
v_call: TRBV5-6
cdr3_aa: CASSLPDRGQETQYF

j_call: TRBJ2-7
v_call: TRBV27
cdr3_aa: CASSLVLGAYEQYF

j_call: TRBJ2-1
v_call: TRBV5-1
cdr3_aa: CASTRGTSGDEQFF

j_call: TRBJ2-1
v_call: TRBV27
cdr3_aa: CASSLGGSYNEQFF

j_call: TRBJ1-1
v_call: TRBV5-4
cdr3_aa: CASRRTGPNTEAFF

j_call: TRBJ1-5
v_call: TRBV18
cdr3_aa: CASSPQGKDQPQHF

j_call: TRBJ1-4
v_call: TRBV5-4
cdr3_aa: CASSLTASLDEKLFF

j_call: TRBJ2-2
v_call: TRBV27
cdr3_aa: CASSLSRGRTGELFF

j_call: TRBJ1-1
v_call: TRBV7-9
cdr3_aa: CASSLGQAGTEAFF

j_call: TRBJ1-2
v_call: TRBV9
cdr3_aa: CASSPIWAGVGYGYTF

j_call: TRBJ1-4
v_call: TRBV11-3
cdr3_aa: CASSLSWGNEKLFF

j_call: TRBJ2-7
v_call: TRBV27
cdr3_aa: CASNPAGLAGHEQYF

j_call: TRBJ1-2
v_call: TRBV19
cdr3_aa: CASSTGTALYGYTF